The clone carrying this T cell receptor beta chain was seen a few times. The antigen remains undetermined. The data belong to a study of OX40 agonist ivuxolimab in advanced cancers. Across the study: Eligibility rules accepted prior anti-PD-1, anti-PD-L1 or anti-CTLA-4 therapy, and 35% to 45% had some. Notes on the study in general: CD4+ and CD8+ blood T cells expanded clonally by week 6 at 0.1 to 3.0 mg/kg.

Data came from immunoSEQ multiplex PCR; TCRdb stores just in-frame clones and leaves some out. The data hold fewer than 25,000 clones, with less than 90% observed a single time. Germline loops: CDR1 MDHEN, CDR2 SYDVKM. V was pared by 6 bases and J by 4 bases, with 8 bases of the junction left unmatched. The CDR3 contains 14 residues. Material: CD4+ or CD8+ T cells sorted from blood, obtained in a trial of the OX40 agonist ivuxolimab. This clonotype was sampled from an adult with an advanced solid tumor such as melanoma, head and neck, liver or kidney cancer. The V gene is TRBV28, the J gene TRBJ1-1, with 7 bases aligning to TRBD1. This CDR3 reads CASSPWTGLTEAFF. The DNA of the CDR3 is TGTGCCAGCAGCCCATGGACAGGTCTCACTGAAGCTTTCTTT. The full variable domain, with the rest looked up from reference TRBV28 and TRBJ1-1, is DVKVTQSSRYLVKRTGEKVFLECVQDMDHENMFWYRQDPGLGLRLIYFSYDVKMKEKGDIPEGYSVSREKKERFSLILESASTNQTSMYLCASSPWTGLTEAFFGQGTRLTVV.